A selection of T cell receptor beta chains follows, all from one sample in a study of cytomegalovirus exposure and HLA in healthy donors. Here immunoSEQ multiplex PCR was the method, and the copy in TCRdb shows in-frame clones only, minus some. The sample has tens of thousands of clones, around 76% seen once. Sequenced sample: PBMCs. These receptors originate from a male donor in good health and CMV-seropositive. CDR3s include the opening cysteine and the closing phenylalanine or tryptophan. The D gene is left open where the match is weak. Expanded clones are given a class, and other clones once, few, many or no size at all.

size: NA
D: NA
V: TRBV2
J: TRBJ2-7
CDR3: CASDQGPSYEQYF
DNA: TGTGCCAGCGACCAGGGGCCATCCTACGAGCAGTACTTC

size: NA
D: TRBD1
V: TRBV6-5
J: TRBJ1-4
CDR3: CASRFSGTVNEKLFF
DNA: TGTGCCAGCAGATTTTCCGGGACAGTAAATGAAAAACTGTTTTTT

size: NA
D: TRBD1
V: TRBV25-1
J: TRBJ2-5
CDR3: CASSPEAGGMWQETQYF
DNA: TGTGCCAGCAGTCCCGAGGCAGGGGGTATGTGGCAAGAGACCCAGTACTTC

size: NA
D: TRBD1
V: TRBV27
J: TRBJ2-1
CDR3: CASRDRAYNEQFF
DNA: TGTGCCAGCCGGGACAGGGCCTACAATGAGCAGTTCTTC

size: NA
D: TRBD1
V: TRBV28
J: TRBJ2-1
CDR3: CASSTSGTADYNEQFF
DNA: TGTGCCAGCAGTACCTCCGGGACAGCCGACTACAATGAGCAGTTCTTC

size: NA
D: TRBD2
V: TRBV10-3
J: TRBJ2-1
CDR3: CAISESQRALAGRSDEQFF
DNA: TGTGCCATCAGTGAGTCTCAAAGGGCCCTAGCGGGACGCAGCGATGAGCAGTTCTTC

size: once
D: TRBD2
V: TRBV9
J: TRBJ2-7
CDR3: CASSVLAGAYEQYF
DNA: TGTGCCAGCAGCGTACTAGCGGGAGCCTACGAGCAGTACTTC

size: NA
D: NA
V: TRBV28
J: TRBJ2-3
CDR3: CASSPKFGGGSTDTQYF
DNA: TGTGCCAGCAGTCCGAAGTTCGGGGGAGGCAGCACAGATACGCAGTATTTT

size: once
D: TRBD1
V: TRBV2
J: TRBJ1-6
CDR3: CASSAGQGAYSPLHF
DNA: TGTGCCAGCAGTGCGGGACAGGGGGCTTACTCACCCCTCCACTTT

size: few
D: TRBD1
V: TRBV5-1
J: TRBJ1-2
CDR3: CASSLGDRGNYGYTF
DNA: TGCGCCAGCAGCTTGGGGGACAGGGGTAACTATGGCTACACCTTC

size: NA
D: NA
V: TRBV6-1
J: TRBJ1-1
CDR3: CASSETVMNTEAFF
DNA: TGTGCCAGCAGTGAAACAGTCATGAACACTGAAGCTTTCTTT

size: NA
D: NA
V: TRBV13
J: TRBJ1-2
CDR3: CASSIYSSGETNYGYTF
DNA: TGTGCCAGCAGCATATACTCATCAGGGGAAACCAACTATGGCTACACCTTC